This TCR beta chain stems from a study of control samples from healthy donors and cancer patients. Method: immunoSEQ multiplex PCR; TCRdb's copy keeps in-frame clones and lacks some. The table shows about 120,000 clones, with roughly 92% occurring only once. The specimen sequenced was blood. This TCR derives from a woman aged 18-29 years in good health.

The CDR3 DNA reads TGCGCCAGCAGCCAAGAGGGACTGAGTGAAGCTTTCTTT. It is translated as CASSQEGLSEAFF. V usage is TRBV4-3 and J usage is TRBJ1-1, with TRBD1 as a possible D gene (5 bases). CDR1 and CDR2 (germline): LGHNA, YSLEER. CDR3 length: 13 residues. Trimming cost V 0 bases and J 7 bases, with 9 bases left between them.